What follows describes a single T cell receptor beta chain. Its matching antigen is unknown. The sample comes from a study of post-analysis software for immune sequencing data. Study in general: Relapsing-remitting, secondary progressive and progressive-relapsing multiple sclerosis courses were included. Study findings and constraints: Controls showed lower frequencies than patients for 4 or 5 TRBV segments, and TRBV5-6, TRBV5-1 and TRBV20-1 were among these. For normalized Chao1 diversity, multiple sclerosis patients scored significantly lower than controls did. The authors found that F measure strongly co-clustered same-batch samples.

Unique molecular identifiers were present in the TCR beta cDNA libraries. About 540,000 cDNA molecules were obtained from around 1 to 10 million T cells. Via MiXCR, TCRdb re-called the PCR reads, giving one row per CDR3 protein. The top ten hold about 12% of the sample, which has fewer than 600,000 distinct CDR3 sequences, roughly 45% seen once. The CDR3 has 14 residues. Trimming took off 3 bases at V and 6 bases at J, with 15 bases between the two ends. Germline lookup yields CDR1 LNHDA and CDR2 SQIVND (reference sequence). The clonotype originates from a girl aged 10-17 years with multiple sclerosis. The material sequenced was blood. The V gene is TRBV19, the J gene TRBJ2-7, with D tentatively TRBD2 (6 bases). The CDR3 DNA is TGTGCCAGTAGTATTGCAGCGGGCCTGGGCGAGCAGTACTTC. This translates into CASSIAAGLGEQYF.